A single sample gave rise to the 22 T cell receptor beta chains below, sequenced in a study of OX40 agonist ivuxolimab in advanced cancers. Only in-frame clones appear in the TCRdb table, and some are missing; sequencing was by immunoSEQ multiplex PCR. The table includes around 46,000 clones, 90% to 95% detected once. Sequencing was performed on CD4+ or CD8+ T cells sorted from blood, taken in a trial of the OX40 agonist ivuxolimab. All receptors come from an adult with an advanced solid tumor such as melanoma, head and neck, liver or kidney cancer.

This chain joins TRBV10-1 and TRBJ2-3; 10 nucleotides align to TRBD2. CDR1 WNHNN and CDR2 SYGVQD come from the germline V gene (reference sequence). V shed 3 bases and J 5 bases; nucleotides not matched to a gene: 8. The CDR3 sequence is 16 residues long. CDR3 amino acids: CASSEHPTSGQDTQYF. As DNA, the CDR3 is TGCGCCAGCAGTGAACATCCGACTAGCGGGCAAGATACGCAGTATTTT.

The CDR3: CASSFYRGGTNEKLFF. As DNA, the CDR3 is TGTGCCAGCAGTTTCTACAGGGGGGGAACTAATGAAAAACTGTTTTTT. The chain joins TRBV28 to TRBJ1-4; 8 positions match TRBD1. V was clipped by 3 bases and J by 1 base; unmatched bases: 4. The CDR3 is 16 residues long. Germline CDR1 MDHEN, CDR2 SYDVKM.

The gene calls are TRBV11-1 and TRBJ2-7, with 10 bases matching TRBD1. Germline CDR1 is SGHAT and CDR2 is FQDESV (reference sequence). This CDR3 has 17 amino acids. After removal of 5 bases from V and 5 bases from J, the junction contained 15 bases not matched to a gene. The DNA for the CDR3 is TGTGCCAGCAGCCTACGGCCCGGGACAGGGGATGGCGACGAGCAGTACTTC. Translated, it gives CASSLRPGTGDGDEQYF.

The chain combines TRBV7-9 with TRBJ2-7, with D perhaps TRBD1 (6 bases). The CDR3 covers 13 residues. The V gene's germline CDR1 is SEHNR and CDR2 FQNEAQ (reference sequence). The ends were cut back, 5 bases at V and 4 bases at J, with 12 bases in the middle. CDR3 protein: CASSPGQTYEQYF. The CDR3 bases are TGTGCCAGCAGCCCTGGACAGACGTACGAGCAGTACTTC.

CDR3 nucleotides: TGCAGCGTTGGTAGCGGGGAGGACAATGAGCAGTTCTTC. Residues: CSVGSGEDNEQFF. V usage is TRBV29-1 and J usage is TRBJ2-1; 8 bases match TRBD2. J gave up 5 bases and V 4 bases, and 4 bases lay outside the gene matches. CDR1 SQVTM and CDR2 ANQGSEA come from the germline V gene. CDR3 size: 13 residues.

V usage is TRBV6-5 and J usage is TRBJ2-5, with D possibly TRBD1 on 5 matching bases. The J call could be wrong; TRBJ2-7 is a better fit for the DNA end. The CDR3 length is 13 residues. Germline CDR1 MNHEY, CDR2 SVGAGI. CDR3: CASSYSGHNEQYF. The CDR3 DNA is TGTGCCAGCAGTTACTCAGGACACAACGAGCAGTACTTC.

CDR3 residues: CASTAGLYTGELFF. As DNA, the CDR3 is TGCGCCAGCACGGCGGGACTCTACACCGGGGAGCTGTTTTTT. This chain uses TRBV10-2 with TRBJ2-2; TRBD2 might be the D (6 bases). The germline V gene has CDR1 WSHSY and CDR2 SAAADI. This CDR3 contains 14 residues. Deletions cut 7 bases from V and 3 bases from J, with 12 bases between.

Comments on this clone: At the DNA level, this CDR3 is encoded by other sequences in the same sample as well. V gene TRBV7-9 combines with J gene TRBJ2-7; TRBD2 matches 10 bases. Germline V CDR1 and CDR2: SEHNR, FQNEAQ (reference sequence). V dropped 2 bases and J dropped 2; count of bases not matched to a gene: 0. The CDR3 is made up of 14 amino acids. CDR3 nucleotides: TGTGCCAGCAGCTTACTAGCGGGGGCCTACGAGCAGTACGTC. This sequence encodes CASSLLAGAYEQYV.

The V gene is TRBV19, the J gene TRBJ1-3, with D perhaps TRBD1 (5 bases). V lost 1 base to trimming and J lost 4 bases, with 8 bases between them. Per the germline V gene, CDR1 is LNHDA and CDR2 is SQIVND (reference sequence). The CDR3 sequence is 14 residues long. CDR3 in DNA: TGTGCCAGTAGTATAGCGGGGACCGGAAACACCATATATTTT. Encoded protein: CASSIAGTGNTIYF.

The V gene is TRBV7-8, the J gene TRBJ2-5; 10 nucleotides match TRBD1. This CDR3 has 15 residues. Trimming at V came to 1 base and at J to 1 base, leaving 0 bases not matched to a gene. Germline V gives CDR1 SGHVS, CDR2 FQNEAQ. DNA of the CDR3: TGTGCCAGCAGCTTAGGGACAGGGGGCCAAGAGACCCAGTACTTC. It translates to CASSLGTGGQETQYF.

V and J are TRBV7-9 and TRBJ1-3; D uncertain. The germline V and J ends were trimmed by 4 bases and 3 bases, with 4 bases remaining between them. CDR3 length: 12 residues. CDR1 and CDR2 (germline): SEHNR, FQNEAQ (reference sequence). CDR3 amino acids: CASSSYGNTIYF. CDR3 DNA: TGTGCCAGCAGCTCCTATGGAAACACCATATATTTT.

This chain links TRBV15 with TRBJ2-5; 10 bases are shared with TRBD1. Germline CDR1 and CDR2: LNHNV and YYDKDF (reference sequence). The CDR3 is made up of 16 amino acids. Unmatched junction bases numbered 7, after V lost 0 bases and J lost 6 bases. The CDR3 DNA reads TGTGCCACCAGCAGAGACCCGGGACAGGGGTTAAAGACCCAGTACTTC. It is translated as CATSRDPGQGLKTQYF.

Regarding this clone: A junction end diverges from the germline sequence, so it may reflect a read error. CDR3 sequence reads: CASSLTGTGSLLAVYNEQFF. In nucleotides, the CDR3 is TGTGCCAGCAGCCTAACCGGGACAGGGTCATTACTAGCGGTCTACAATGAGCAGTTCTTC. The chain recombines TRBV7-3 with TRBJ2-1; D may be TRBD1 (9 bases). CDR3 length: 20 amino acids. Germline V gives CDR1 SGHTA, CDR2 FQGTGA.

The V call is TRBV27, the J call TRBJ2-2; D gene ambiguous. Germline V gene sequence: CDR1 MNHEY, CDR2 SMNVEV (reference sequence). The CDR3 is 12 amino acids. Trimming stripped 2 bases from V and 7 bases from J, with 5 bases between. In DNA form, the CDR3 reads TGTGCCAGCAGTTTAAGTGGCGGGGAGCTGTTTTTT. Amino acids: CASSLSGGELFF.

This clone occurred once. A read error may produce the germline difference seen at one junction end. This same CDR3 is encoded by further DNA sequences in the sample. The genes are TRBV7-6 and TRBJ2-7, with 8 bases matching TRBD2. This CDR3 comprises 13 residues. Germline V gives CDR1 SGHVS, CDR2 FNYEAQ. The CDR3 DNA follows: TGTGCCAGCAGCCTAGCGGGCGCCTACGAGCAGTACTTC. As protein: CASSLAGAYEQYF.

The V gene is TRBV7-9, the J gene TRBJ1-1; D remains unclear. The V end was cut by 3 bases, the J end by 2 bases, with 4 bases between. Germline V lookup: CDR1 SEHNR, CDR2 FQNEAQ (reference sequence). The CDR3 has 12 residues. The CDR3 here is CASSFFNTEAFF. The CDR3 coding sequence is TGTGCCAGCAGCTTTTTCAACACTGAAGCTTTCTTT. The full variable domain, its missing parts supplied by reference TRBV7-9 and TRBJ1-1, is DTGVSQNPRHKITKRGQNVTFRCDPISEHNRLYWYRQTLGQGPEFLTYFQNEAQLEKSRLLSDRFSAERPKGSFSTLEIQRTEQGDSAMYLCASSFFNTEAFFGQGTRLTVV.

The chain employs TRBV4-2 and TRBJ2-7; 13 nucleotides agree with TRBD2. This CDR3 spans 16 amino acids. Germline V lookup: CDR1 LGHNA, CDR2 YNFKEQ. The V and J ends lost 1 base and 5 bases, in that order; junction bases with no gene match: 5. The CDR3, as DNA: TGTGCCAGCAGCCAAGCGCTAGGGACTAGCGGGGACGAGCAGTACTTC. This encodes CASSQALGTSGDEQYF.

This chain connects TRBV6-4 to TRBJ2-1; D remains unclear. Germline loops: CDR1 MRHNA, CDR2 SNTAGT. There are 13 residues in the CDR3. Deletions cut 3 bases from V and 2 bases from J, with 5 bases between. The CDR3 sequence: CASSEKAYNEQFF. The CDR3 bases are TGTGCCAGCAGTGAAAAGGCCTACAATGAGCAGTTCTTC.

V is TRBV4-2 and J is TRBJ2-7, with TRBD2 matching over 9 bases. V trimming: 0 bases; J trimming: 4 bases; junction bases outside the gene matches: 13. The CDR3 consists of 18 residues. CDR1 LGHNA and CDR2 YNFKEQ come from the germline V gene. The CDR3 DNA is TGTGCCAGCAGCCAAGATGGGACTAGCAGCCTCACCACTTACGAGCAGTACTTC. Translating it yields CASSQDGTSSLTTYEQYF.

J is TRBJ2-5 and V is TRBV7-9; TRBD2 agrees at 7 bases. The ends lost 0 bases at V and 2 bases at J; junction bases unmatched: 3. This CDR3 region has 15 residues. Looked up from germline, CDR1 is SEHNR and CDR2 is FQNEAQ (reference sequence). The CDR3 nucleotides read TGTGCCAGCAGCTTAGCGGGGGGACTACAAGAGACCCAGTACTTC. Encoded protein: CASSLAGGLQETQYF.

This rearrangement joins TRBV9 to TRBJ2-3; D ambiguous. Looked up from germline, CDR1 is SGDLS and CDR2 is YYNGEE. CDR3 length: 11 amino acids. The V and J ends lost 0 bases and 11 bases respectively, with 7 bases between them. Written as DNA, the CDR3 is TGTGCCAGCAGCGTAGGGGCGCAGCAGTATTTT. It codes for CASSVGAQQYF.

The chain employs TRBV18 and TRBJ2-7; D possibly uses TRBD1 or TRBD2 (5 bases each). Germline CDR1 and CDR2: KGHSH and LQKENI. V was trimmed by 0 bases and J by 4 bases, leaving 7 bases between them. This CDR3 is 13 amino acids long. The CDR3 spells CASSPPGEYEQYV. The CDR3 DNA reads TGTGCCAGCTCACCACCGGGGGAGTACGAGCAGTACGTC.